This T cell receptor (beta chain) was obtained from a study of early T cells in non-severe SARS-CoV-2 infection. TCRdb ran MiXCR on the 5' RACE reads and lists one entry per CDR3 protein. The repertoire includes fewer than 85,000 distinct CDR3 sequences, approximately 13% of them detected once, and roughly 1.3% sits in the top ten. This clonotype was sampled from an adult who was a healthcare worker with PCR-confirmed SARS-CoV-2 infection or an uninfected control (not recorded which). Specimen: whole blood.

CDR3 in amino acids: CASSPTGTASTDTQYF. The CDR3 bases are TGTGCCAGCAGTCCGACCGGGACAGCTAGCACAGATACGCAGTATTTT. The rearrangement uses TRBV28 and TRBJ2-3; 7 bases agree with TRBD1. This CDR3 spans 16 amino acids. Germline CDR1 and CDR2: MDHEN and SYDVKM. V lost 5 bases, J lost 0 bases, and 8 bases stayed unmatched.